Listed below are T cell receptor beta chains from one sample, sequenced in a study of neoadjuvant anti-PD-1 for oral cavity cancer. The data were produced by immunoSEQ multiplex PCR, yet TCRdb's version contains in-frame clones alone and is incomplete. Of approximately 23,000 clones listed, more than 35% are singletons. The sequencing here drew on tumor tissue, taken after nivolumab (anti-PD-1) treatment. The receptors derive from a person aged 35 to 85 with oral cavity squamous cell carcinoma. Both conserved end residues are part of each CDR3. A D gene is named only where the DNA matches it firmly. Some rows mark clone size as missing; the rest say once, few, many or name a class of expanded clone.

d_call j_call clone_size v_call cdr3_aa cdr3_nt
TRBD1 TRBJ1-1 many TRBV11-2 CASSASTGPTEAFF TGTGCCAGCAGCGCCTCGACAGGGCCCACTGAAGCTTTCTTT
- TRBJ1-2 - TRBV4-3 CASSQELLDISKGGYTF TGCGCCAGCAGCCAAGAATTACTTGACATCTCAAAGGGAGGCTACACCTTC
TRBD1 TRBJ2-3 - TRBV7-3 CASSWDRAADTQYF TGTGCCAGCAGCTGGGACAGGGCGGCAGATACGCAGTATTTT
- TRBJ2-1 - TRBV30 CAWTKILSYNEQFF TGTGCCTGGACTAAGATTCTGAGCTACAATGAGCAGTTCTTC
- TRBJ2-1 few TRBV6-6 CASSYLGRGEQFF TGTGCCAGCAGTTACTTAGGGAGAGGTGAGCAGTTCTTC
TRBD1 TRBJ1-1 - TRBV10-3 CAIGTGVTNTEAFF TGTGCCATCGGGACAGGGGTAACGAACACTGAAGCTTTCTTT
- TRBJ2-3 few TRBV5-4 CASSLELISTDTQYF TGTGCCAGCAGCTTGGAACTAATTAGCACAGATACGCAGTATTTT
TRBD1 TRBJ2-5 - TRBV5-5 CASSLDRAGRRTQYF TGTGCCAGCAGCCTGGACAGGGCGGGTAGAAGGACCCAGTACTTC
TRBD1 TRBJ1-1 large TRBV11-2 CASSSWDRENTEAFF TGTGCCAGCAGCTCCTGGGACAGGGAGAACACTGAAGCTTTCTTT
- TRBJ2-3 once TRBV27 CASSSLGSTDTQYF TGTGCCAGCAGTTCCCTCGGGTCTACAGATACGCAGTATTTT
- TRBJ2-3 - TRBV7-2 CASSSTSVRDTQYF TGTGCCAGCAGCTCGACCTCAGTGAGGGATACGCAGTATTTT
- TRBJ2-1 few TRBV5-1 CASSLVGRERPTYNEQFF TGCGCCAGCAGCTTGGTGGGCAGGGAGAGGCCTACCTACAATGAGCAGTTCTTC
TRBD1 TRBJ1-6 - TRBV2 CASSEATRGLKIYSPLHF TGTGCCAGCAGTGAAGCAACCAGGGGGCTCAAGATATACTCACCCCTCCACTTT
- TRBJ1-1 few TRBV7-9 CASSLYNIQGEAFF TGTGCCAGCAGCTTGTACAACATCCAAGGTGAAGCTTTCTTT
- TRBJ2-1 - TRBV5-1 CASSPTGEGRSQFF TGTGCCAGCAGCCCAACCGGAGAGGGGCGAAGTCAGTTCTTC
- TRBJ2-2 - TRBV18 CASSPDSGELFF TGTGCCAGCTCACCAGATAGCGGGGAGCTGTTTTTT
- TRBJ2-2 - TRBV7-2 CASSYGGGELFF TGTGCCAGCAGCTACGGGGGCGGGGAGCTGTTTTTT
- TRBJ2-7 - TRBV6-6 CASSYLYEQYF TGTGCCAGCAGTTACCTTTACGAGCAGTACTTC
TRBD1 TRBJ1-4 - TRBV7-2 CASSLSAGGAEKLFF TGTGCCAGCAGCTTGTCCGCAGGGGGAGCTGAAAAACTGTTTTTT
TRBD2 TRBJ2-7 - TRBV7-2 CASSFTSGGNYEQYF TGTGCCAGCAGCTTTACTAGCGGGGGAAACTACGAGCAGTACTTC
TRBD1 TRBJ2-5 - TRBV30 CAWSDPARGKETQYF TGTGCCTGGAGTGACCCCGCCAGGGGGAAAGAGACCCAGTACTTC
TRBD1 TRBJ2-2 - TRBV5-1 CASSPGTGAGTGELFF TGCGCCAGCAGCCCCGGGACAGGGGCCGGCACCGGGGAGCTGTTTTTT
- TRBJ1-4 - TRBV15 CATSSGPYEKLFF TGTGCCACCAGTAGCGGTCCTTATGAAAAACTGTTTTTT
TRBD1 TRBJ1-4 medium-sized TRBV2 CASGREQGGEKLFF TGTGCCAGCGGCCGGGAACAGGGGGGTGAAAAACTGTTTTTT
TRBD1 TRBJ1-1 - TRBV5-4 CASQGARNTEAFF TGTGCCAGCCAGGGGGCGCGGAACACTGAAGCTTTCTTT
- TRBJ1-1 - TRBV28 CASSLYMNTEAFF TGTGCCAGCAGTCTCTATATGAACACTGAAGCTTTCTTT
- TRBJ2-5 few TRBV7-9 CASSSGHRQETQYF TGTGCCAGCAGCTCCGGACACCGCCAAGAGACCCAGTACTTC
- TRBJ1-4 - TRBV28 CASSFGPVKLFF TGTGCCAGCAGTTTCGGACCCGTGAAACTGTTTTTT
TRBD2 TRBJ2-3 few TRBV9 CASSVGGGAYTQYF TGTGCCAGCAGCGTAGGCGGGGGGGCCTATACGCAGTATTTT
- TRBJ1-6 - TRBV7-2 CASSAAAGNKSPLHF TGTGCCAGCAGCGCAGCGGCCGGGAACAAATCACCCCTCCACTTT
TRBD1 TRBJ1-1 few TRBV29-1 CSVADRALNTEAFF TGCAGCGTTGCGGACAGGGCCTTGAACACTGAAGCTTTCTTT
- TRBJ2-2 - TRBV27 CASRVVAVGAGELFF TGTGCCAGCAGAGTGGTAGCGGTAGGGGCCGGGGAGCTGTTTTTT
TRBD1 TRBJ1-1 few TRBV12-5 CATYRGGETEAFF TGTGCTACCTACAGGGGAGGGGAGACTGAAGCTTTCTTT
- TRBJ1-3 - TRBV11-3 CASSGGEPGNTIYF TGTGCCAGCAGTGGAGGGGAGCCTGGAAACACCATATATTTT
- TRBJ2-1 - TRBV11-2 CASSRYNEQFF TGTGCCAGCAGCCGTTACAATGAGCAGTTCTTC
TRBD1 TRBJ1-1 - TRBV5-6 CASSLGPQGTTEAFF TGTGCCAGCAGCTTGGGACCACAGGGGACCACTGAAGCTTTCTTT
TRBD2 TRBJ2-2 - TRBV7-8 CASRSTGGPHTGELFF TGTGCCAGCAGATCGACGGGGGGGCCTCACACCGGGGAGCTGTTTTTT
- TRBJ2-1 few TRBV7-8 CASSLEGVKANEQFF TGTGCCAGCAGCTTAGAGGGGGTGAAGGCGAATGAGCAGTTCTTC
- TRBJ2-7 - TRBV4-3 CASSKGPGQGYEQYF TGCGCCAGCAGCAAGGGGCCAGGGCAAGGCTACGAGCAGTACTTC
- TRBJ2-3 - TRBV30 CAWSQSGVGGTDTQYF TGTGCCTGGAGTCAATCAGGGGTCGGGGGCACAGATACGCAGTATTTT
- TRBJ1-4 - TRBV11-1 CASSYTVSSATNEKLFF TGTGCCAGCAGCTACACGGTCTCCTCTGCAACTAATGAAAAACTGTTTTTT
- TRBJ1-6 - TRBV5-4 CAMQGRNSPLHF TGTGCCATGCAGGGTCGGAATTCACCCCTCCACTTT
- TRBJ2-7 few TRBV5-8 CASSLAGGDTSYEQYF TGTGCCAGCAGCTTGGCGGGGGGCGACACCTCCTACGAGCAGTACTTC
- TRBJ1-1 many TRBV5-1 CASSLEQNTEAFF TGCGCCAGCAGCTTGGAGCAGAACACTGAAGCTTTCTTT
- TRBJ2-3 - TRBV6-1 CASSPGSSTDTQYF TGTGCCAGCAGCCCTGGATCGTCCACAGATACGCAGTATTTT
- TRBJ1-6 few TRBV12-5 CASDDGFNSPLHF TGTGCTAGTGACGACGGTTTCAATTCACCCCTCCACTTT
- TRBJ1-5 - TRBV19 CASSQTRTVVSNQPQHF TGTGCCAGTAGTCAAACAAGGACAGTTGTTAGCAATCAGCCCCAGCATTTT
- TRBJ2-6 many TRBV28 CASSLSRGTGANVLTF TGTGCCAGCAGTTTGTCGAGGGGGACTGGGGCCAACGTCCTGACTTTC
- TRBJ1-4 few TRBV5-3 CARSLVRGTNEKLFF TGTGCCAGAAGCTTGGTCAGGGGAACTAATGAAAAACTGTTTTTT
- TRBJ2-1 - TRBV11-2 CASTHRAGSYNEQFF TGTGCCAGCACTCATCGGGCCGGCTCCTACAATGAGCAGTTCTTC
TRBD2 TRBJ2-1 - TRBV19 CASRPTRGLAGALNSYNEQFF TGTGCCAGTAGACCTACCCGAGGGCTAGCGGGGGCCCTTAACTCCTACAATGAGCAGTTCTTC
- TRBJ2-3 - TRBV5-1 CASTLQGIDTQYF TGCGCCAGCACCCTACAGGGTATCGATACGCAGTATTTT
- TRBJ2-3 few TRBV4-3 CASSPTLGDTQYF TGCGCCAGCAGTCCGACTTTGGGGGATACGCAGTATTTT